The following is a T cell receptor (beta chain) sequence with its context. The CDR3 has 16 amino acids. Germline V gene data show CDR1 as GTSNPN and CDR2 as SVGIG (reference sequence). The V segment lost 0 bases and the J segment 6 bases; nucleotides outside the gene matches: 7. Source study methods: Amplification with reference gene primers provided the estimates of nucleated cell counts. TCRdb's table, derived via immunoSEQ multiplex PCR, lists solely in-frame clones and lacks some. The V and J calls and the clone size are those of that table, but D and trimming were determined from the DNA. The table has fewer than 50,000 clones, approximately 85% seen once; the top ten hold about a third. The data derive from a study of blood T cell repertoires in COVID-19. At the level of the study: Sites across the United States, Italy and Spain contributed samples from acute and convalescent COVID-19. PBMCs, B-cell-depleted T cells, or T cells provided the cDNA or gDNA that made up the material.

The chain employs TRBV30 and TRBJ2-1, with 11 bases lining up with TRBD2. The sequence came from a woman of 80 years or more with acute or convalescent COVID-19. The sample consisted of peripheral blood. The CDR3: CAWSVPLSGRANEQFF. The CDR3 DNA reads TGTGCCTGGAGTGTACCCCTTAGCGGGAGGGCCAATGAGCAGTTCTTC.